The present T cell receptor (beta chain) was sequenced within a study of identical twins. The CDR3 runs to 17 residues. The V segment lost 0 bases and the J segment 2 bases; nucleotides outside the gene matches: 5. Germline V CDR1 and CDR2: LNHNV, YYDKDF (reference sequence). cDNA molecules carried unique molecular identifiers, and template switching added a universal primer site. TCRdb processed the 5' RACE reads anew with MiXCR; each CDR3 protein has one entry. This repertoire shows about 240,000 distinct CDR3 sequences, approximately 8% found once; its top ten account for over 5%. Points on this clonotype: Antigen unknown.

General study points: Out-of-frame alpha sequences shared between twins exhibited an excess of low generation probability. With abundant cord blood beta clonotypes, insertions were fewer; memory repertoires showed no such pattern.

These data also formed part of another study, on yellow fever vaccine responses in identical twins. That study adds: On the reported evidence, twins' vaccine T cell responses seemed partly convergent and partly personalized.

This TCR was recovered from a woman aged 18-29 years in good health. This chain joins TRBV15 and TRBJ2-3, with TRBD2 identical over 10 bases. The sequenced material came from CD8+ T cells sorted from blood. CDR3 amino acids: CATSRDVAGGLTDTQYF. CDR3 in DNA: TGTGCCACCAGCAGAGACGTAGCGGGGGGCCTCACAGATACGCAGTATTTT.